A selection of T cell receptor beta chains follows, all from one sample in a study of shared clonotypes between healthy human individuals. Profiled with immunoSEQ multiplex PCR; TCRdb holds only in-frame clones, not every one. The repertoire holds a few million clones, around 93% seen once, with 0.3% to 0.4% in the top ten. The sequencing sample was made of naive CD4+ T cells from PBMCs. These receptors were obtained from a man aged 18 to 30 in good health. Some clones in this sample may be carry-over from other donors' samples. CDR3s include the opening cysteine and the closing phenylalanine or tryptophan. Fields, in order: CDR3 length, clone size, V gene, CDR3 protein. Size is stated for part of the rows, as once, few or many counts, or as a class when the clone is expanded.

CDR3 length: 16
clone size: once
V gene: TRBV5-1
CDR3 protein: CASSLLRESQTGELFF

CDR3 length: 13
clone size: few
V gene: TRBV5-1
CDR3 protein: CASSLGPTDTQYF

CDR3 length: 14
clone size: once
V gene: TRBV28
CDR3 protein: CASSSGGLGTEAFF

CDR3 length: 16
clone size: .
V gene: TRBV21-1
CDR3 protein: CASSERQGPARHEQFF

CDR3 length: 17
clone size: .
V gene: TRBV19
CDR3 protein: CASSTTGNGGERDEQYF

CDR3 length: 14
clone size: few
V gene: TRBV29-1
CDR3 protein: CSSLGGQGDGELFF

CDR3 length: 14
clone size: .
V gene: TRBV10-3
CDR3 protein: CAISEITGTYEQYF

CDR3 length: 13
clone size: .
V gene: TRBV6-5
CDR3 protein: CASSYPTGVGYTF

CDR3 length: 15
clone size: .
V gene: TRBV11-3
CDR3 protein: CASSLASSGVRELFF

CDR3 length: 12
clone size: .
V gene: TRBV5-6
CDR3 protein: CASSLADYEQYF

CDR3 length: 13
clone size: once
V gene: TRBV19
CDR3 protein: CASSNRATRGYTF

CDR3 length: 18
clone size: .
V gene: TRBV7-9
CDR3 protein: CASSPGLAGDGQKGTQYF

CDR3 length: 14
clone size: .
V gene: TRBV7-8
CDR3 protein: CASSLRTGGNEQYF

CDR3 length: 12
clone size: .
V gene: TRBV30
CDR3 protein: CAWGQGEETQYF

CDR3 length: 14
clone size: .
V gene: TRBV7-9
CDR3 protein: CASSLIAGSYEQYF

CDR3 length: 13
clone size: .
V gene: TRBV5-4
CDR3 protein: CASSYDRAETQYF

CDR3 length: 13
clone size: .
V gene: TRBV7-2
CDR3 protein: CASSDGVNTEAFF

CDR3 length: 13
clone size: once
V gene: TRBV6-5
CDR3 protein: CASSSGPRSRQYF

CDR3 length: 11
clone size: .
V gene: TRBV6-1
CDR3 protein: CASRGGHGYTF

CDR3 length: 14
clone size: few
V gene: TRBV5-1
CDR3 protein: CASSLEGGNQPQHF

CDR3 length: 15
clone size: .
V gene: TRBV29-1
CDR3 protein: CSVEGGTGEVDTQYF

CDR3 length: 16
clone size: .
V gene: TRBV27
CDR3 protein: CASSDFWGANTGELFF

CDR3 length: 17
clone size: .
V gene: TRBV4-1
CDR3 protein: CASSQAGQGSISYGYTF

CDR3 length: 12
clone size: once
V gene: TRBV28
CDR3 protein: CASSLRSQPQHF

CDR3 length: 13
clone size: .
V gene: TRBV28
CDR3 protein: CASTQTGHYGYTF

CDR3 length: 20
clone size: .
V gene: TRBV4-3
CDR3 protein: CASSQELLEFYVGRDNEQFF

CDR3 length: 15
clone size: .
V gene: TRBV7-9
CDR3 protein: CASKPPPLLNTEAFF

CDR3 length: 16
clone size: .
V gene: TRBV9
CDR3 protein: CASSATTGVGYNEQFF

CDR3 length: 16
clone size: .
V gene: TRBV25-1
CDR3 protein: CASSDSRTGLVQPQHF

CDR3 length: 15
clone size: once
V gene: TRBV2
CDR3 protein: CASSEGRANTGELFF

CDR3 length: 14
clone size: .
V gene: TRBV2
CDR3 protein: CASSAGTGGQPQHF

CDR3 length: 15
clone size: .
V gene: TRBV28
CDR3 protein: CASSFNGQGADTQYF

CDR3 length: 13
clone size: .
V gene: TRBV18
CDR3 protein: CASSPGRDQPQHF

CDR3 length: 15
clone size: .
V gene: TRBV5-1
CDR3 protein: CASSMDRSFGREQYF

CDR3 length: 13
clone size: .
V gene: TRBV28
CDR3 protein: CASSFGGPYEQYF

CDR3 length: 15
clone size: .
V gene: TRBV14
CDR3 protein: CASSQYSGWAGELFF

CDR3 length: 17
clone size: .
V gene: TRBV7-9
CDR3 protein: CASSSPHGLAESYEQYF

CDR3 length: 11
clone size: once
V gene: TRBV9
CDR3 protein: CASSVGFGYTF

CDR3 length: 15
clone size: .
V gene: TRBV7-9
CDR3 protein: CASSLFILPEAEAFF

CDR3 length: 15
clone size: .
V gene: TRBV28
CDR3 protein: CASSFRQVGREPQHF

CDR3 length: 16
clone size: once
V gene: TRBV10-1
CDR3 protein: CASSESRDRGADTQYF

CDR3 length: 13
clone size: few
V gene: TRBV28
CDR3 protein: CASSLIRRYEQYF

CDR3 length: 15
clone size: .
V gene: TRBV2
CDR3 protein: CASSPNSGIQETQYF

CDR3 length: 16
clone size: .
V gene: TRBV5-1
CDR3 protein: CASSLAGTSSNNEQFF

CDR3 length: 14
clone size: .
V gene: TRBV18
CDR3 protein: CASSPRQGGDTQYF

CDR3 length: 14
clone size: .
V gene: TRBV5-1
CDR3 protein: CASRNIAGGYEQYF

CDR3 length: 14
clone size: .
V gene: TRBV30
CDR3 protein: CAWSPRGVTDTQYF

CDR3 length: 13
clone size: .
V gene: TRBV7-2
CDR3 protein: CASSSLVGREQYF

CDR3 length: 19
clone size: .
V gene: TRBV5-1
CDR3 protein: CASSLDPVRDRGMNTEAFF

CDR3 length: 14
clone size: .
V gene: TRBV2
CDR3 protein: CASAEDRGTDTQYF

CDR3 length: 16
clone size: .
V gene: TRBV25-1
CDR3 protein: CASSEFPRDRAYEQYF

CDR3 length: 14
clone size: .
V gene: TRBV28
CDR3 protein: CASTLGGKGAEAFF

CDR3 length: 15
clone size: .
V gene: TRBV6-5
CDR3 protein: CASSYFLAGTDTQYF